These 9 T cell receptor beta chains were all obtained from the same sample, sequenced in a study of CD8 T cells in Susac syndrome (dated by TCRdb to between 2018 and 2021). Libraries came from the immunoSEQ multiplex PCR assay. RNA was extracted with the RNeasy kit and roughly 0.45 to 1 ug was reverse transcribed using random hexamers. TCRdb trimmed the raw reads at Q25, called clones with MiXCR and kept productive beta chains. Entries are consolidated by CDR3 protein sequence, retaining the most common genes and DNA. A total of 130,000 to 150,000 distinct CDR3 sequences appear in this sample, roughly 95% of them only once. Jointly, the top ten make up under 0.095% of the sample. Specimen: CD4+ T cells from PBMCs. The receptors originated from a human donor in good health.

J is TRBJ2-4 and V is TRBV28; 9 positions match TRBD1. The trim removed 0 bases at V and 1 base at J, leaving 10 bases unmatched. The CDR3 has 19 amino acids. CDR1 and CDR2 from the germline V gene are MDHEN and SYDVKM. The CDR3 region is CASSLWEGQGRAAKNIQYF. The CDR3 DNA sequence: TGTGCCAGCAGTTTATGGGAGGGACAGGGACGTGCGGCCAAAAACATTCAGTACTTC.

In DNA, the CDR3 is TGTGCCAGCAGATCGACAGGAGGGGATGTGGAGCAGTACTTC. Translated, it gives CASRSTGGDVEQYF. The J gene is TRBJ2-7, the V gene TRBV7-6; D assignment may be TRBD1 or TRBD2 (6 bases each). Trimming took off 6 bases at V and 7 bases at J, with 19 bases between the two ends. The CDR3 consists of 14 residues. The germline V gene encodes CDR1 SGHVS and CDR2 FNYEAQ.

The CDR3 reads CASGRPRPLDTQYF. The CDR3 nucleotides are TGTGCCAGCGGCCGGCCCAGGCCCTTGGATACGCAGTATTTT. The chain joins TRBV6-5 to TRBJ2-3, with D unresolved. The germline CDR1 and CDR2 sequences are MNHEY and SVGAGI. There are 14 residues in the CDR3. Trimming took off 8 bases at V and 6 bases at J, with 18 bases between the two ends.

This clonotype was counted a single time. The chain combines TRBV7-9 with TRBJ2-5; D might be TRBD1 (8 bases). V lost 2 bases and J 0 bases, leaving 16 bases between the germline ends. The CDR3 covers 17 residues. The germline V gene has CDR1 SEHNR and CDR2 FQNEAQ (reference sequence). The CDR3 DNA reads as TGTGCCAGCAGCTTATCTTCACAGGGGGGGTACCAAGAGACCCAGTACTTC. This sequence encodes CASSLSSQGGYQETQYF.

V is TRBV12-3 or TRBV12-4 and J is TRBJ1-5, with 7 nucleotides matching TRBD1. The junction had 5 bases not matched to a gene; V was cut back by 6 bases and J by 0 bases. CDR3 size: 15 residues. The CDR3 here is CASRVGTVSNQPQHF. DNA of the CDR3: TGTGCCAGCAGAGTTGGGACAGTTAGCAATCAGCCCCAGCATTTT.

For the CDR3, the DNA is TGCGCCAGCAGCCCGACAGCTCAGAATGAGCAGTTCTTC. Translation: CASSPTAQNEQFF. The rearrangement joins TRBV5-1 to TRBJ2-1; perhaps TRBD1 as D (5 bases). This CDR3 has 13 residues. CDR1 and CDR2 from the germline V gene are SGHRS and YFSETQ. Deletions cut 4 bases from V and 7 bases from J, with 12 bases between.

V is TRBV28 and J is TRBJ1-2, with a weak D call TRBD1 (6 bases). The V gene lost 2 bases and the J gene lost 5 bases, with 9 bases spanning the gap. CDR3 length: 13 residues. CDR1 and CDR2 from the germline V gene are MDHEN and SYDVKM. The CDR3 DNA is TGTGCCAGCAGTTTAGGGGGCATATATGGCTACACCTTC. It specifies CASSLGGIYGYTF.

The chain recombines TRBV6-4 with TRBJ2-3, with D possibly TRBD1 on 5 matching bases. Germline loops: CDR1 MRHNA, CDR2 SNTAGT. Trimming took off 5 bases at V and 0 bases at J, with 9 bases between the two ends. The CDR3 has 14 residues. As DNA, the CDR3 is TGTGCCAGCAGTCAGGGTCCCAGCACAGATACGCAGTATTTT. It translates to CASSQGPSTDTQYF.

The chain links TRBV6-5 to TRBJ2-6; no clear D. The germline V and J ends were trimmed by 7 bases and 4 bases, with 8 bases remaining between them. Germline CDR1 reads MNHEY; CDR2 reads SVGAGI. This CDR3 region has 13 residues. The CDR3 bases are TGTGCCAGCACACTCACAGGGGCCAACGTCCTGACTTTC. Translation: CASTLTGANVLTF.